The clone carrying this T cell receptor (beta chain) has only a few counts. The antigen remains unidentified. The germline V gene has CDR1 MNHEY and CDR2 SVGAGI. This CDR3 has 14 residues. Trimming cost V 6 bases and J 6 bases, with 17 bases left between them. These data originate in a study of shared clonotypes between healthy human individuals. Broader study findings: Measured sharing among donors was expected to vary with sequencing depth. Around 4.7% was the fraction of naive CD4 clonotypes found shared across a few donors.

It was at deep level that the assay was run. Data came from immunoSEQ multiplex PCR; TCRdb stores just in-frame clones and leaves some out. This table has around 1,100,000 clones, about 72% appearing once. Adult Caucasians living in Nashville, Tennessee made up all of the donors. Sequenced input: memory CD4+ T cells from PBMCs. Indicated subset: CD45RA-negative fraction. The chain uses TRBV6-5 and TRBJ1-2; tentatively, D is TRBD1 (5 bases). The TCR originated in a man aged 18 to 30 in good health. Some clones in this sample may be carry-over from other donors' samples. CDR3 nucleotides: TGTGCCAGCAGCCGGGACCGTATCACGGATGGCTACACCTTC. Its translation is CASSRDRITDGYTF.